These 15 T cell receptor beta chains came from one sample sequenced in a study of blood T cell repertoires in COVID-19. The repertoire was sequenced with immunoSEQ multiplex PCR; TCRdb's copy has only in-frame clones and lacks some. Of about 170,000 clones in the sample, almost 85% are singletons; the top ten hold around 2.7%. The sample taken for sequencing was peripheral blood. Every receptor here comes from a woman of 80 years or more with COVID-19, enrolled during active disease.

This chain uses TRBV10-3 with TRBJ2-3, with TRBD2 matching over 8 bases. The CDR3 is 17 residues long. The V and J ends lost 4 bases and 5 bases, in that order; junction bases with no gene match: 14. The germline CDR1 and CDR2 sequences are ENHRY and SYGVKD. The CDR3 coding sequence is TGTGCCATCAGTGCCCTACTCGCGGGAGGAGGTGGAGATACGCAGTATTTT. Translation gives CAISALLAGGGGDTQYF.

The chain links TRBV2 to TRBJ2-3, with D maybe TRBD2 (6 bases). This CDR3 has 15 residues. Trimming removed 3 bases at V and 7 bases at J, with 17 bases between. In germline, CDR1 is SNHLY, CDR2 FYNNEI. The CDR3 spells CASSDLAGFGNTQYF. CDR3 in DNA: TGTGCCAGCAGTGATCTGGCGGGGTTTGGGAATACGCAGTATTTT. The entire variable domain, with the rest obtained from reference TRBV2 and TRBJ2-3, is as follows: EPEVTQTPSHQVTQMGQEVILRCVPISNHLYFYWYRQILGQKVEFLVSFYNNEISEKSEIFDDQFSVERPDGSNFTLKIRSTKLEDSAMYFCASSDLAGFGNTQYFGPGTRLTVL.

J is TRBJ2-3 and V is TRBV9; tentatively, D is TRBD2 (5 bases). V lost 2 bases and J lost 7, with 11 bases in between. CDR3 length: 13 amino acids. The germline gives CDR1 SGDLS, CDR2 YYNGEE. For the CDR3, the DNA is TGTGCCAGCAGCGTTAGCGCCCGGTATACGCAGTATTTT. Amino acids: CASSVSARYTQYF.

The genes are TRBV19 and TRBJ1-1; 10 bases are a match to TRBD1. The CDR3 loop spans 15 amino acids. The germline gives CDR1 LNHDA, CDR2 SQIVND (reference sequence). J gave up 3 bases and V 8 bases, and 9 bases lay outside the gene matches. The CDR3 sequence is CASRDRGRADTEAFF. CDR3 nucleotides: TGTGCCAGTCGCGACAGGGGGCGCGCCGACACTGAAGCTTTCTTT.

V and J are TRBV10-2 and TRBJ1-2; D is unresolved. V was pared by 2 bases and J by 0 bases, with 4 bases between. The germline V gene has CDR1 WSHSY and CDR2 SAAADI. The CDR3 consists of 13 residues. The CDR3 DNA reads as TGCGCCAGCAGTGAGGCGGCTAACTATGGCTACACCTTC. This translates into CASSEAANYGYTF.

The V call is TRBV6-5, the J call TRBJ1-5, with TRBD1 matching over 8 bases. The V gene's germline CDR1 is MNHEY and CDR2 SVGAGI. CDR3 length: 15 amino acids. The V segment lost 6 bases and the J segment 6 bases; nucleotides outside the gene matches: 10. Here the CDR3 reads CASSLTGRGLQPQHF. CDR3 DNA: TGTGCCAGCAGCTTAACGGGCAGGGGGCTTCAGCCCCAGCATTTT.

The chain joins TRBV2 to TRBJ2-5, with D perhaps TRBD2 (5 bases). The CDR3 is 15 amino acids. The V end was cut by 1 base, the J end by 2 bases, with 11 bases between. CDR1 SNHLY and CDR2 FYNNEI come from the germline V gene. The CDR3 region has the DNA TGTGCCAGCAGTGAAGGCCGAAGGACTCAAGAGACCCAGTACTTC. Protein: CASSEGRRTQETQYF.

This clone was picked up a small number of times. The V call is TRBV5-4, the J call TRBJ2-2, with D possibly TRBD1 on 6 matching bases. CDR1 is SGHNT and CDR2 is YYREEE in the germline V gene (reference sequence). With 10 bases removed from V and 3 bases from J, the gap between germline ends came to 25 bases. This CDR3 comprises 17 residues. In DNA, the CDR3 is TGTGCCGTCACCTCGGCAGGGGCGTACCCGGACACCGGGGAGCTGTTTTTT. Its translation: CAVTSAGAYPDTGELFF.

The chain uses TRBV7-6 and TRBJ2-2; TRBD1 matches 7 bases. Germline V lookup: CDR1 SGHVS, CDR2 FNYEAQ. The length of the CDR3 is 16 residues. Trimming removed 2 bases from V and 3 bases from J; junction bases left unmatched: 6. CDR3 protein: CASSLPTGWDTGELFF. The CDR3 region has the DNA TGTGCCAGCAGCTTACCGACAGGGTGGGACACCGGGGAGCTGTTTTTT.

The CDR3 nucleotides read TGTGCCAGCAGTGTAGATAGCTCTGGGGCCAACGTCCTGACTTTC. As protein: CASSVDSSGANVLTF. The rearrangement joins TRBV3-1 (or the pseudogene TRBV3-2) to TRBJ2-6; D gene ambiguous. The CDR3 has 15 amino acids. CDR1 is LGHDT, CDR2 YNNKEL, per germline (reference sequence). Trimming removed 6 bases from V and 0 bases from J, with 9 bases in between.

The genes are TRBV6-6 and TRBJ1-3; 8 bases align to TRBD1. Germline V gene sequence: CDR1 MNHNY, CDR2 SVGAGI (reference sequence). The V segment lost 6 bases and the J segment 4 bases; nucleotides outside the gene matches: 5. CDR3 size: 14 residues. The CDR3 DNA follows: TGTGCCAGCAGGTTGACAGGGGTAGGAAACACCATATATTTT. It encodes CASRLTGVGNTIYF.

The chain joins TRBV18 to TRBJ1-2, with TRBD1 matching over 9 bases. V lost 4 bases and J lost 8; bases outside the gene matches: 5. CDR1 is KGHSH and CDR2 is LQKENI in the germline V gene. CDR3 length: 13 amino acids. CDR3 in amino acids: CASSLGQGEGYTF. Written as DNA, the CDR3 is TGTGCCAGCTCACTGGGACAGGGAGAGGGCTACACCTTC. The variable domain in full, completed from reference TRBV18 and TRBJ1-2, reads NAGVMQNPRHLVRRRGQEARLRCSPMKGHSHVYWYRQLPEEGLKFMVYLQKENIIDESGMPKERFSAEFPKEGPSILRIQQVVRGDSAAYFCASSLGQGEGYTFGSGTRLTVV.

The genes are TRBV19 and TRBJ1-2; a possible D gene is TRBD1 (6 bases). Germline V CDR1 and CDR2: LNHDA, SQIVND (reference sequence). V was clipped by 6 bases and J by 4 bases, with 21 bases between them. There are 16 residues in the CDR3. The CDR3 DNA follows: TGTGCCAGTAGCCATAGTGGGGGCGGCAGGGTCTATGGCTACACCTTC. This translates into CASSHSGGGRVYGYTF.

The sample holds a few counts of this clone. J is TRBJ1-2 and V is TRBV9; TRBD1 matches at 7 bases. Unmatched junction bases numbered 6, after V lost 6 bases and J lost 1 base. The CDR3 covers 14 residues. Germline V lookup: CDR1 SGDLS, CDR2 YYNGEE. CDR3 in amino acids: CASTYRDSNYGYTF. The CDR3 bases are TGTGCCAGCACCTACCGGGACAGTAACTATGGCTACACCTTC.

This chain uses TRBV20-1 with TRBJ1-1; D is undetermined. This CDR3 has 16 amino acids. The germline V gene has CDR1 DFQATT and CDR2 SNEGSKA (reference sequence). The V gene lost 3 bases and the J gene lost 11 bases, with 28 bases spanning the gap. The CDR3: CSASGAAGIQSLDAFF. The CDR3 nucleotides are TGCAGTGCTAGTGGAGCCGCGGGTATTCAATCGCTTGATGCTTTCTTT.